These T cell receptor beta chains were read from a single sample in a study of spatial heterogeneity in lung cancer. TCRdb re-analysed the 5' RACE reads in MiXCR, keeping a single row per CDR3 protein. The data contain 15,000 to 20,000 distinct CDR3 sequences, around 6.9% of them seen just once; the ten biggest clones take up over 3.5%. Material: lung tumor tissue, obtained at surgery. The receptor source for this set is a female donor with early-stage non-small cell lung cancer. Each CDR3 is given without its conserved first and last residue. Clone size, where shown, is once, few, many, or a class for clones that have expanded.

TRBV6-5,many,13,ASRRKTSGAYEQY
TRBV27,many,13,ASSLTSANQETQY
TRBV7-2,NA,10,ASSLSRDTQY
TRBV30,many,13,AWRLGDRDRNEQF
TRBV7-9,many,11,ASSPGTLKTQY
TRBV7-2,many,13,ASSSQGTGANVLT
TRBV5-6,many,12,ASGKRGWAYEQY
TRBV27,many,13,ASSSPGLALFKQY
TRBV20-1,many,11,SGVRATNTEAF
TRBV20-1,medium-sized,11,SARGTNNSPLH
TRBV7-8,many,13,ASSLGTARSETQY
TRBV28,many,13,ASRFPGQDFYEQY
TRBV10-2,NA,13,ASSGWQSSGNTIY
TRBV28,many,12,ASSKSGRVGEQY
TRBV5-4,many,13,ASSLTGANTGELF
TRBV19,few,13,ASSIVSYSNQPQH
TRBV27,many,11,ASRSLARDTQY
TRBV7-2,many,10,ASSRNAGEQY
TRBV29-1,many,13,SVEVVGQAPHGYT
TRBV20-1,many,11,SAETGPRREQY
TRBV28,many,15,ASSPRGEGRERNTIY
TRBV5-4,many,13,ASSRRQGVNTEAF
TRBV5-1,many,13,ASSYGLAGQETQY
TRBV2,many,11,ARGRGVNTEAF
TRBV19,many,11,ASSLESTDTQY
TRBV7-9,many,16,ASSLPYRLAGRANTQY
TRBV5-1,many,13,ASSVIQQDTDTQY
TRBV28,many,14,ASSPPDSDNNSPLH
TRBV28,NA,11,ASTQGRIYGYT
TRBV6-5,many,12,ASSLGGSTDTQY
TRBV2,once,11,ASRSQGFGELF
TRBV29-1,many,11,SVHGGITDTQY
TRBV20-1,many,11,SARTYLSYEQY
TRBV7-2,few,16,ASSSRSGRASGTGELF
TRBV3-1,many,13,ASSQDPNGGFGYT
TRBV5-1,many,11,ASSFGWDNEQF
TRBV2,many,14,ASRPQSAPGTDTQY
TRBV5-1,many,14,ASSLTIDGGTDTQY
TRBV10-3,many,10,AIQETNQPQH
TRBV28,few,12,ASSFGGDLYEQY
TRBV2,many,16,ASSERAGGVEPYNEQF
TRBV20-1,few,12,SATGQGRNTEAF
TRBV6-2/TRBV6-3,many,13,ASSYRHSVTDTQY
TRBV30,many,11,AWAQETGTEQF
TRBV28,many,12,ASSFSPGSGGYT
TRBV28,many,12,ASRDRGDYYEQY